The 30 T cell receptor beta chains below come from one sample, sequenced in a study of cytomegalovirus exposure and HLA in healthy donors. PCR was performed using 60 Vbeta and 13 Jbeta primers. The table came from immunoSEQ multiplex PCR; TCRdb's copy has only in-frame clones and leaves some out. The profile shows more than 85,000 clones, over 75% of them singletons. Sample: PBMCs. The receptors stem from a man younger than 40 in good health and CMV-seropositive.

J is TRBJ1-2 and V is TRBV30, with D unresolved. Germline V gene data show CDR1 as GTSNPN and CDR2 as SVGIG (reference sequence). Trimming shortened V by 4 bases and J by 4 bases, and 13 bases separated the two germline ends. The CDR3 covers 13 residues. The CDR3 DNA reads as TGTGCCTGGAACGTGGAGTCCGCCTATGGCTACACCTTC. The encoded protein is CAWNVESAYGYTF.

CDR3 in amino acids: CASSHPTSGGADNEQFF. CDR3 sequence (DNA): TGCGCCAGCAGCCACCCTACTAGCGGGGGGGCCGACAATGAGCAGTTCTTC. The V call is TRBV4-1, the J call TRBJ2-1; 13 bases align to TRBD2. Germline CDR1 MGHRA, CDR2 YSYEKL. V lost 3 bases, J lost 5 bases, and 7 bases stayed unmatched. The CDR3 spans 17 residues.

The CDR3 bases are TGTGCCAGCGGGGAGGGCGAGAGGCAGCCCCAGCATTTT. Residues: CASGEGERQPQHF. V gene TRBV10-3 combines with J gene TRBJ1-5; no clear D. The germline V gene encodes CDR1 ENHRY and CDR2 SYGVKD. V was cut by 10 bases and J by 7 bases, with 17 bases left in between. The CDR3 has 13 amino acids.

DNA for the CDR3: TGTGCCAGCAGCCTGAAGACAGGAGATGGTGAAAAACTGTTTTTT. Translation gives CASSLKTGDGEKLFF. The rearrangement links TRBV5-4 to TRBJ1-4; D might be TRBD1 (6 bases). Germline V gene sequence: CDR1 SGHNT, CDR2 YYREEE (reference sequence). This CDR3 is built from 15 residues. The ends were cut back, 4 bases at V and 7 bases at J, with 17 bases in the middle.

Details on this clone: The sample holds other DNA sequences that translate to the same CDR3. The chain links TRBV30 to TRBJ2-7; D remains ambiguous. The V gene lost 0 bases and the J gene lost 9 bases, with 12 bases spanning the gap. The CDR3 extends over 12 amino acids. Germline assignment: CDR1 GTSNPN and CDR2 SVGIG (reference sequence). For the CDR3, the DNA is TGTGCCTGGAGTGTACCAGATGTTACGCAGTACTTC. Its translation is CAWSVPDVTQYF.

As concerns this clone: Other DNA sequences from this sample encode an identical CDR3 as well. J is TRBJ1-2 and V is TRBV28; D ambiguous. Germline V CDR1 and CDR2: MDHEN, SYDVKM. Trimming stripped 6 bases from V and 4 bases from J, with 9 bases between. This CDR3 contains 12 residues. The CDR3 DNA follows: TGTGCCAGCAGACCAGGAGGCTATGGCTACACCTTC. Translated, it gives CASRPGGYGYTF.

This chain joins TRBV2 and TRBJ1-2; D gene uncertain. The CDR3 consists of 15 residues. Trimming left V 6 bases short and J 3 bases short, with 17 bases between. CDR1 is SNHLY, CDR2 FYNNEI, per germline. The CDR3 DNA reads as TGTGCCAGCAGCGGGGTAGGCGGCCAGGACTATGGCTACACCTTC. Its translation: CASSGVGGQDYGYTF.

The V and J genes are TRBV7-2 and TRBJ2-5; D ambiguous. The CDR3 extends over 14 amino acids. The ends were cut back, 1 base at V and 2 bases at J, with 8 bases in the middle. CDR1 SGHTA and CDR2 FQGNSA come from the germline V gene. The CDR3 loop reads CASSLVRAQETQYF. The CDR3 DNA is TGTGCCAGCAGCTTAGTCCGCGCACAAGAGACCCAGTACTTC.

In this sample, this clone turned up a few times. V is TRBV6-5 and J is TRBJ2-2; 15 bases align to TRBD2. CDR1 and CDR2 from the germline V gene are MNHEY and SVGAGI. The CDR3 length is 15 residues. Unmatched junction bases numbered 4, after V lost 8 bases and J lost 6 bases. CDR3 amino acids: CASGLAGGPAGELFF. CDR3 DNA: TGTGCCAGCGGACTAGCGGGGGGGCCGGCCGGGGAGCTGTTTTTT.

The V and J genes are TRBV6-5 and TRBJ2-7, with 9 bases fitting TRBD1. The germline V gene has CDR1 MNHEY and CDR2 SVGAGI. The V gene end was trimmed by 4 bases and the J gene end by 2 bases; junction bases not matched to a gene: 6. CDR3 length: 15 amino acids. In DNA form, the CDR3 reads TGTGCCAGCAGTTTTCGACAGGGGGGCCCCTACGAGCAGTACTTC. Translating gives CASSFRQGGPYEQYF.

The chain couples TRBV5-1 to TRBJ1-4; TRBD1 might be the D (5 bases). This CDR3 comprises 19 residues. Germline values: CDR1 SGHRS, CDR2 YFSETQ. The ends were cut back, 4 bases at V and 0 bases at J, with 22 bases in the middle. The DNA for the CDR3 is TGCGCCAGCAGCGTAAAGGACGGGGGGGTCGGGACAACTAATGAAAAACTGTTTTTT. As protein: CASSVKDGGVGTTNEKLFF.

In this sample, this clone turned up once. This chain links TRBV6-4 with TRBJ1-1; TRBD1 might be the D (6 bases). V was shortened by 7 bases and J by 2 bases, with 17 bases between the two germline ends. The CDR3 has 15 residues. CDR1 and CDR2 from the germline V gene are MRHNA and SNTAGT. DNA for the CDR3: TGTGCCAGCACCGCAACTGTACAGGGTAACACTGAAGCTTTCTTT. Translating gives CASTATVQGNTEAFF.

The rearrangement uses TRBV30 and TRBJ2-7; a weak D match, TRBD1 (5 bases). This CDR3 is 15 amino acids long. The V end was cut by 3 bases, the J end by 9 bases, with 24 bases between. Germline V lookup: CDR1 GTSNPN, CDR2 SVGIG (reference sequence). The CDR3 sequence is CAWRASVRAQSGQYF. The CDR3 DNA is TGTGCCTGGAGAGCATCGGTCAGGGCCCAATCGGGGCAGTACTTC. The full variable domain, rest sourced from reference TRBV30 and TRBJ2-7, is SQTIHQWPATLVQPVGSPLSLECTVEGTSNPNLYWYRQAAGRGLQLLFYSVGIGQISSEVPQNLSASRPQDRQFILSSKKLLLSDSGFYLCAWRASVRAQSGQYFGPGTRLTVT.

The chain joins TRBV7-8 to TRBJ2-7; the D is unclear. CDR1 is SGHVS and CDR2 is FQNEAQ in the germline V gene. The length of the CDR3 is 13 residues. V was trimmed by 2 bases and J by 1 base, leaving 6 bases between them. CDR3 sequence: CASSLLRSYEQYF. The CDR3 nucleotides are TGTGCCAGCAGCTTACTCCGTTCCTACGAGCAGTACTTC.

Written as DNA, the CDR3 is TGTGCCAGCAGCTTGTGGGGTCGGGACAGGCTAATCTCTGGAAACACCATATATTTT. Encoded protein: CASSLWGRDRLISGNTIYF. The chain carries TRBV5-8 and TRBJ1-3, with 8 bases identical to TRBD1. J lost 0 bases, V lost 1 base, and 12 bases had no gene match. CDR1 and CDR2 from the germline V gene are SGHTS and YDEGEE. The CDR3 contains 19 residues.

J is TRBJ1-2 and V is TRBV30; possibly TRBD1 for D (5 bases). There are 11 residues in the CDR3. V was shortened by 5 bases and J by 8 bases, with 12 bases between the two germline ends. Germline lookup yields CDR1 GTSNPN and CDR2 SVGIG (reference sequence). The CDR3 nucleotides read TGTGCCTGGCGGGGGAGCTGGGGCTACACCTTC. Its translation is CAWRGSWGYTF.

There are a few counts of this clone. V gene TRBV7-9 combines with J gene TRBJ2-7, with unresolved D. The CDR3 has 13 residues. Germline assignment: CDR1 SEHNR and CDR2 FQNEAQ (reference sequence). V was cut by 7 bases and J by 0 bases, with 10 bases left in between. The CDR3 sequence is CASTYGSSYEQYF. The CDR3 DNA reads as TGTGCCAGCACCTACGGGTCCTCCTACGAGCAGTACTTC.

The V call is TRBV6-5, the J call TRBJ1-1, with D possibly being TRBD1 (5 bases). Per the germline V gene, CDR1 is MNHEY and CDR2 is SVGAGI. The CDR3 covers 13 residues. The V end was cut by 0 bases, the J end by 7 bases, with 9 bases between. In nucleotides, the CDR3 is TGTGCCAGCAGTTACTCGACAGCGGGTGAAGCTTTCTTT. This sequence encodes CASSYSTAGEAFF.

The chain employs TRBV4-1 and TRBJ2-3, with 16 bases fitting TRBD2. This CDR3 region has 16 residues. Germline lookup yields CDR1 MGHRA and CDR2 YSYEKL. The J segment lost 6 bases and the V segment lost 0 bases, leaving 0 bases of the junction unmatched. This CDR3 reads CASSQEGLAGGDTQYF. The CDR3 DNA reads TGCGCCAGCAGCCAAGAGGGACTAGCGGGGGGGGATACGCAGTATTTT.

This clone was counted only a few times. The rearrangement uses TRBV19 and TRBJ1-5, with 9 nucleotides matching TRBD1. CDR3 size: 15 residues. Germline CDR1 and CDR2: LNHDA and SQIVND (reference sequence). V shed 0 bases and J 6 bases; nucleotides not matched to a gene: 3. The CDR3: CASSIETGGSQPQHF. Here the CDR3 DNA reads TGTGCCAGTAGTATAGAGACAGGGGGAAGTCAGCCCCAGCATTTT.

The rearrangement uses TRBV30 and TRBJ2-5, with D unresolved. CDR3 length: 11 amino acids. V lost 1 base to trimming and J lost 6 bases, with 6 bases between them. Germline assignment: CDR1 GTSNPN and CDR2 SVGIG (reference sequence). DNA for the CDR3: TGTGCCTGGAGTGGGGCTCAGACCCAGTACTTC. It is translated as CAWSGAQTQYF.

The chain carries TRBV15 and TRBJ2-7, with unresolved D. The CDR3 consists of 13 residues. V was shortened by 1 base and J by 5 bases, with 9 bases between the two germline ends. The germline V gene encodes CDR1 LNHNV and CDR2 YYDKDF (reference sequence). The CDR3 sequence: CATSRGWSDEQYF. The CDR3 region has the DNA TGTGCCACCAGCAGAGGCTGGTCGGACGAGCAGTACTTC.

V and J are TRBV4-1 and TRBJ2-5; 10 nucleotides align to TRBD2. With V trimmed by 0 bases and J by 5 bases, 12 bases remained unmatched. The CDR3 loop spans 18 amino acids. Germline V CDR1 and CDR2: MGHRA, YSYEKL. CDR3 loop: CASSQDINSGGPRETQYF. CDR3 DNA: TGCGCCAGCAGCCAAGACATAAATAGCGGGGGGCCTAGGGAGACCCAGTACTTC.

This chain uses TRBV4-2 with TRBJ2-3; D remains ambiguous. The CDR3 extends over 15 amino acids. V lost 0 bases to trimming and J lost 0 bases, with 7 bases between them. Germline loops: CDR1 LGHNA, CDR2 YNFKEQ. The CDR3 reads CASSQEVRSTDTQYF. In nucleotides, the CDR3 is TGTGCCAGCAGCCAAGAGGTTCGGAGCACAGATACGCAGTATTTT.

The chain uses TRBV5-6 and TRBJ2-3; D gene uncertain. The CDR3 covers 15 residues. Germline V gene sequence: CDR1 SGHDT, CDR2 YYEEEE. V lost 2 bases and J lost 0, with 10 bases in between. The CDR3 DNA follows: TGTGCCAGCAGCTTCCCGCAGGAAAGCACAGATACGCAGTATTTT. Translating it yields CASSFPQESTDTQYF. Together with reference TRBV5-6 and TRBJ2-3, the CDR3 gives the full variable domain: DAGVTQSPTHLIKTRGQQVTLRCSPKSGHDTVSWYQQALGQGPQFIFQYYEEEERQRGNFPDRFSGHQFPNYSSELNVNALLLGDSALYLCASSFPQESTDTQYFGPGTRLTVL.

The V gene is TRBV6-1, the J gene TRBJ1-5, with no clear D. This CDR3 is 15 amino acids long. V was cut by 6 bases and J by 2 bases, with 14 bases left in between. The V gene's germline CDR1 is MNHNS and CDR2 SASEGT. CDR3 DNA: TGTGCCAGCAGACACAACCTCGGGGGCAATCAGCCCCAGCATTTT. Protein: CASRHNLGGNQPQHF.

This clone was seen only a few times. This rearrangement joins TRBV6-1 to TRBJ1-1; D gene uncertain. Germline V gene lookup returns CDR1 MNHNS and CDR2 SASEGT. The CDR3 loop spans 16 amino acids. V lost 5 bases, J lost 1 base, and 17 bases lay in between. The CDR3 here is CASSQGWTRGNTEAFF. The CDR3, as DNA: TGTGCCAGCAGTCAAGGGTGGACGCGGGGGAACACTGAAGCTTTCTTT.

The chain is built from TRBV25-1 and TRBJ2-3; 10 bases fit TRBD2. This CDR3 has 18 residues. Germline loops: CDR1 MGHDK, CDR2 SYGVNS. Losses at the gene ends were 1 base for V and 0 bases for J; bases not matched to a gene: 7. This CDR3 reads CASSESGLAGVSTDTQYF. The CDR3 DNA follows: TGTGCCAGCAGTGAATCCGGTCTAGCGGGGGTCAGCACAGATACGCAGTATTTT.

The chain links TRBV19 to TRBJ2-5; D is ambiguous. The length of the CDR3 is 14 residues. The germline V gene encodes CDR1 LNHDA and CDR2 SQIVND (reference sequence). The V end was cut by 9 bases, the J end by 2 bases, with 16 bases between. CDR3 in amino acids: CASSTPKTQETQYF. Here the CDR3 DNA reads TGTGCCAGCTCGACTCCTAAAACTCAAGAGACCCAGTACTTC.

This clone was seen many times. In the same sample, other DNA sequences code for this CDR3. The rearrangement links TRBV2 to TRBJ1-3, with D unresolved. The CDR3 has 15 amino acids. Trimming took 3 bases from V and 0 from J, leaving 9 bases between them. Germline V lookup: CDR1 SNHLY, CDR2 FYNNEI. CDR3 in amino acids: CASSEGPSSGNTIYF. CDR3 nucleotide sequence: TGTGCCAGCAGTGAGGGTCCTAGCTCTGGAAACACCATATATTTT.